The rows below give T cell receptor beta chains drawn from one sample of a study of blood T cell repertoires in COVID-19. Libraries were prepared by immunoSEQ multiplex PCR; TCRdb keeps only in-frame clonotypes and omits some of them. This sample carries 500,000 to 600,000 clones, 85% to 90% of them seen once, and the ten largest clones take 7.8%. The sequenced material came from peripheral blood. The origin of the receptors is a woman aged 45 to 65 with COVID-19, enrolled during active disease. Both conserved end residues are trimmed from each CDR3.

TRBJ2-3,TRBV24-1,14,ATSDPNTGGTDTQY
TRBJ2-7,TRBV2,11,AGRAGLSYEQY
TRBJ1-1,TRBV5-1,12,ASSIQTGNTEAF
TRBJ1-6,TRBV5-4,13,ASSLALGGNSPLH
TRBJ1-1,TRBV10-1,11,ASSGQFTTEAF
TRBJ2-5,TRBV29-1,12,SVDRRLAQETQY
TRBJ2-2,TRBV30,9,AWSRQGELF
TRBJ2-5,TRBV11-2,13,ASSREGLALQTQY
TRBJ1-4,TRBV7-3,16,ASSLTRDRDVDGEKLF
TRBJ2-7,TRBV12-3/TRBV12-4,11,ASSLLSSYEQY
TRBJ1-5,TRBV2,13,ASNRQGGSNQPQH
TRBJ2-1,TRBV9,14,ASSGPPGGLENEQF
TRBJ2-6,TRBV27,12,ASSTLRGANVLT
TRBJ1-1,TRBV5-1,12,ASSFATGSTEAF
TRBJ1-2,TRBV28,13,ASSPDSLQLGGYT
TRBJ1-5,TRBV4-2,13,ASSQGEYSNQPQH
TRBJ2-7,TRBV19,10,ASTLASYEQY
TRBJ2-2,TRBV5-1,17,ASRHTGQGFFWNTGELF
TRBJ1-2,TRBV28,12,ASSPHRVNYGYT
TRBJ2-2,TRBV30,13,AWLGLADNTGELF
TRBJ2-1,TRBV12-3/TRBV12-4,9,ASRDRAEQF
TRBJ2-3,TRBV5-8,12,ASSLGQGVGTQY
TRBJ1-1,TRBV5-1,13,ASSLIRTRDTEAF
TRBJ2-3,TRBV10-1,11,ASRASGADTQY
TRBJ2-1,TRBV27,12,ASSSNRADNEQF
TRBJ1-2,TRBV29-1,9,SVGVNYGYT